This T cell receptor (beta chain) was captured in a study of cytomegalovirus exposure and HLA in healthy donors. This clone came up a few times. Primers: 60 Vbeta forward and 13 Jbeta reverse. The data were produced by immunoSEQ multiplex PCR, yet TCRdb's version contains in-frame clones alone and is incomplete. This sample has about 190,000 clones; about 13% occur once, and the top ten carry about 8%. The TCR was taken from a man aged 50 to 60 in good health and CMV-seropositive. The sample taken for sequencing was PBMCs.

CDR3 coding DNA: TGTGCCAGCAGCGGGGAGGAGGGGCGAACCGGGGAGCTGTTTTTT. Its protein is CASSGEEGRTGELFF. The V gene is TRBV9, the J gene TRBJ2-2; perhaps TRBD2 as D (6 bases). The CDR3 has 15 residues. Germline-derived CDR1 and CDR2 are SGDLS and YYNGEE. V gave up 3 bases and J gave up 5 bases, with 14 bases separating them.